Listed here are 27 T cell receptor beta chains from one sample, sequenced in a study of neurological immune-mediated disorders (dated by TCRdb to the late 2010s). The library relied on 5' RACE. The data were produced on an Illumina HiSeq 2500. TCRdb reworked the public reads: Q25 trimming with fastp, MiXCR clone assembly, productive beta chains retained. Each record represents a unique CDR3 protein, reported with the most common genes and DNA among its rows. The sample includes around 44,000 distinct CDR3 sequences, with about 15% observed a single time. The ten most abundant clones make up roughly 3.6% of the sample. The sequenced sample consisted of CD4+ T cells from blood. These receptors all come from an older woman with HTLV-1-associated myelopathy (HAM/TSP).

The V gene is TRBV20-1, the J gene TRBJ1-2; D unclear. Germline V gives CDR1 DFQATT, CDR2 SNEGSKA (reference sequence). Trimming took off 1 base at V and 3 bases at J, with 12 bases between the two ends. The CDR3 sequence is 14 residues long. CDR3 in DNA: TGCAGTGCTAGAGGCTCACGTGGGTACTATGGCTACACCTTC. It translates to CSARGSRGYYGYTF.

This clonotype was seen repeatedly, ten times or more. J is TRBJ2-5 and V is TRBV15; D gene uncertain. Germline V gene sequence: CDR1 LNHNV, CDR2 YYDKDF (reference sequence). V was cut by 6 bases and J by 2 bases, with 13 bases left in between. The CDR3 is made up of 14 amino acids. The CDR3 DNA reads TGTGCCACCAGGACGGGTTATTCACAAGAGACCCAGTACTTC. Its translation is CATRTGYSQETQYF.

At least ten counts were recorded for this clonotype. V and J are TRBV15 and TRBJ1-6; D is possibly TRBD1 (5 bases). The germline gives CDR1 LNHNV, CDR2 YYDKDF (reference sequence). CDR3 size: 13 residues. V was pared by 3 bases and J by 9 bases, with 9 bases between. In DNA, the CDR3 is TGTGCCACCAGCAGGGGGGGGGGTTCACCCCTCCACTTT. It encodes CATSRGGGSPLHF. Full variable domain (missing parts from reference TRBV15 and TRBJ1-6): DAMVIQNPRYQVTQFGKPVTLSCSQTLNHNVMYWYQQKSSQAPKLLFHYYDKDFNNEADTPDNFQSRRPNTSFCFLDIRSPGLGDTAMYLCATSRGGGSPLHFGNGTRLTVT.

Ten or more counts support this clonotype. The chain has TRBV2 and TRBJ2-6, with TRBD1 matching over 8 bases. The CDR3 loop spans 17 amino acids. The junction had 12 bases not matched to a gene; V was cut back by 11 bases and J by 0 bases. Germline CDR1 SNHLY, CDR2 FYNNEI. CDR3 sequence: CAGSTGGWGSGANVLTF. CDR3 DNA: TGTGCCGGAAGTACAGGGGGTTGGGGCTCTGGGGCCAACGTCCTGACTTTC. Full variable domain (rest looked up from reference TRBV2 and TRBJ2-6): EPEVTQTPSHQVTQMGQEVILRCVPISNHLYFYWYRQILGQKVEFLVSFYNNEISEKSEIFDDQFSVERPDGSNFTLKIRSTKLEDSAMYFCAGSTGGWGSGANVLTFGAGSRLTVL.

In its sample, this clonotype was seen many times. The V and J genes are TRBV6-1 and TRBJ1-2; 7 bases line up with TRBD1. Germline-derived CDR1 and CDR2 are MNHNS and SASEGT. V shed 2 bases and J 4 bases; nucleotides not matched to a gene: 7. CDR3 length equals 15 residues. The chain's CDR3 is CASSEYTGESYGYTF. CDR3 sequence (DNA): TGTGCCAGCAGTGAATATACAGGGGAAAGCTATGGCTACACCTTC.

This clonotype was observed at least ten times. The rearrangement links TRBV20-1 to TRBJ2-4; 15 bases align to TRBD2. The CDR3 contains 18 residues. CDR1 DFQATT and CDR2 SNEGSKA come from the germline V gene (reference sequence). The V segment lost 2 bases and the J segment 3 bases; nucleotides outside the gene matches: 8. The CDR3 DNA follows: TGCAGTGCTAGACCCGGGACTAGCGGGGGGTTGGGCAAAAACATTCAGTACTTC. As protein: CSARPGTSGGLGKNIQYF.

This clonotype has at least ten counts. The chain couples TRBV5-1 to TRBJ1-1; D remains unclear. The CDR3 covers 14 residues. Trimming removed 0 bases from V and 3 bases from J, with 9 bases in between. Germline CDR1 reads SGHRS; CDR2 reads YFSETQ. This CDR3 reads CASSLAALDTEAFF. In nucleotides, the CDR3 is TGCGCCAGCAGCTTGGCGGCCCTTGACACTGAAGCTTTCTTT. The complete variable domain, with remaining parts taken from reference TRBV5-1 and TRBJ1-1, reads KAGVTQTPRYLIKTRGQQVTLSCSPISGHRSVSWYQQTPGQGLQFLFEYFSETQRNKGNFPGRFSGRQFSNSRSEMNVSTLELGDSALYLCASSLAALDTEAFFGQGTRLTVV.

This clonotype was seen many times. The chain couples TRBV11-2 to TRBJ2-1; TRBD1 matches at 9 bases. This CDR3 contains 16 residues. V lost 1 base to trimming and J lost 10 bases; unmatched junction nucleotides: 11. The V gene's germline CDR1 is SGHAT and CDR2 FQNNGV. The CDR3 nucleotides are TGTGCCAGCAGCTTAGCCCCCCCGAGACAGGGGGGAGAGCAGTTCTTC. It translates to CASSLAPPRQGGEQFF.

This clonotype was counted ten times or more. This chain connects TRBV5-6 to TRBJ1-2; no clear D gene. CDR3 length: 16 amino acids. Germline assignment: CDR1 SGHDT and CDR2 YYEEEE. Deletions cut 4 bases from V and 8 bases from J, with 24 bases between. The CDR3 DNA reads TGTGCCAGCAGCCCAGAACTGGGCACGGAGCATATGGGCTACACCTTC. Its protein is CASSPELGTEHMGYTF.

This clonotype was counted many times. The CDR3 DNA reads as TGCAGTGCTAGAGATCAGATGGGGCTGAACTATGGCTACACCTTC. Residues: CSARDQMGLNYGYTF. The chain carries TRBV20-1 and TRBJ1-2; weak D call: TRBD1 (5 bases). Germline V gives CDR1 DFQATT, CDR2 SNEGSKA (reference sequence). Trimming shortened V by 0 bases and J by 2 bases, and 13 bases separated the two germline ends. The CDR3 covers 15 residues.

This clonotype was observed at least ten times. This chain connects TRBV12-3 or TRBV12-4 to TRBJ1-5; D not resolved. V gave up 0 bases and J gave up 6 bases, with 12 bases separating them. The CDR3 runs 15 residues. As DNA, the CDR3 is TGTGCCAGCAGTTTAGCAAACATCCCGGGTCAGCCCCAGCATTTT. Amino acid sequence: CASSLANIPGQPQHF.

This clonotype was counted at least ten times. Written as DNA, the CDR3 is TGCGCCAGCAGCTGGACTAGCGGGGGGGCAGCGAATGAGCAGTTCTTC. The encoded protein is CASSWTSGGAANEQFF. The chain joins TRBV5-1 to TRBJ2-1, with TRBD2 identical over 15 bases. This CDR3 contains 16 residues. From germline, CDR1 is SGHRS and CDR2 YFSETQ. J gave up 7 bases and V 3 bases, and 5 bases lay outside the gene matches.

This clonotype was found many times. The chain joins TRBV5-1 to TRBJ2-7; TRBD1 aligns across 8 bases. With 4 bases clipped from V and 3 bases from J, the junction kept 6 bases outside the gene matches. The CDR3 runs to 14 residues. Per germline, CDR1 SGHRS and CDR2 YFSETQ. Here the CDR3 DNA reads TGCGCCAGCAGCCAAACAGGGGGTAGCTACGAGCAGTACTTC. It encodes CASSQTGGSYEQYF.

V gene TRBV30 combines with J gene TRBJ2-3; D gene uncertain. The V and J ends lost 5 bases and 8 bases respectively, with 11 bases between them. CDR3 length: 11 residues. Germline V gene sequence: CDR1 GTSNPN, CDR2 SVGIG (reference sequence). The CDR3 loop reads CAWGKGGTQYF. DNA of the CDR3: TGTGCCTGGGGTAAAGGCGGTACGCAGTATTTT.

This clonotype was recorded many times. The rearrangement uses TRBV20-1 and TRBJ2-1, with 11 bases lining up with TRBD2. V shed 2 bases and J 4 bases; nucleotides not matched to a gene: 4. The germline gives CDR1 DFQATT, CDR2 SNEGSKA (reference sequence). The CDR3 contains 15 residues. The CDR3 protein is CSARPGTSGYNEQFF. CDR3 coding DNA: TGCAGTGCTAGACCGGGGACTAGCGGTTACAATGAGCAGTTCTTC.

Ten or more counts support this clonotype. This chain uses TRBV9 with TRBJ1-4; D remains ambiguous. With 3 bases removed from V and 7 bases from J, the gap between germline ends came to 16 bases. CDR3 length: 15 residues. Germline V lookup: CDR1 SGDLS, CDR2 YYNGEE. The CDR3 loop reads CASSGGGGVSEKLFF. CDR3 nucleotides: TGTGCCAGCAGCGGAGGCGGCGGGGTTAGTGAAAAACTGTTTTTT.

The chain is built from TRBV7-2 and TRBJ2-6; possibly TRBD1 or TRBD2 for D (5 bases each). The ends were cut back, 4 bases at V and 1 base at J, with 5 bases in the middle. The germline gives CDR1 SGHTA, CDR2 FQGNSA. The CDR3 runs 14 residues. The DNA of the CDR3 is TGTGCCAGCAGCTGGGGGTCTGGGGCCAACGTCCTGACTTTC. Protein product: CASSWGSGANVLTF.

This CDR3 reads CASSNSPFQGIGNQPQHF. CDR3 bases: TGTGCCAGTAGTAATTCACCGTTCCAGGGGATAGGCAATCAGCCCCAGCATTTT. This chain links TRBV19 with TRBJ1-5, with D perhaps matching TRBD1 (6 bases). The V end lost 4 bases, the J end lost 2 bases, and 21 bases lay between the germline ends. This CDR3 is built from 18 residues. Germline V CDR1 and CDR2: LNHDA, SQIVND (reference sequence).

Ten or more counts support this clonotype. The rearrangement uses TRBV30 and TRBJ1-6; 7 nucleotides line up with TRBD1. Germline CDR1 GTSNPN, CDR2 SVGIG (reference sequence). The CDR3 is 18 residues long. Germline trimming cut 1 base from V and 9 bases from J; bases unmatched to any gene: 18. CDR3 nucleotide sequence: TGTGCCTGGAGTGACCCTCGTCCAGGGGGGAGGATGGGTTCACCCCTCCACTTT. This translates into CAWSDPRPGGRMGSPLHF.

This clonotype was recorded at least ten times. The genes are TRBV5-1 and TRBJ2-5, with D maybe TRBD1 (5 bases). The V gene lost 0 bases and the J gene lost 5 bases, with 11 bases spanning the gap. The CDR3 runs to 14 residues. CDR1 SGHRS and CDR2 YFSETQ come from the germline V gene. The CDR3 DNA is TGCGCCAGCAGCTTGGAGCAGGGTAGGGAGACCCAGTACTTC. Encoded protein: CASSLEQGRETQYF. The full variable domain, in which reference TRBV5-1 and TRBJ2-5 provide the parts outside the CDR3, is KAGVTQTPRYLIKTRGQQVTLSCSPISGHRSVSWYQQTPGQGLQFLFEYFSETQRNKGNFPGRFSGRQFSNSRSEMNVSTLELGDSALYLCASSLEQGRETQYFGPGTRLLVL.

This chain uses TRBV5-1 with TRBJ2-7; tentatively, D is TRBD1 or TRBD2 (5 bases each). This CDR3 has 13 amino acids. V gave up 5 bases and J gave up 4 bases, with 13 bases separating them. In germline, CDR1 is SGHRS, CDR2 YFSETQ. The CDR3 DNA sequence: TGCGCCAGCAGGACCGGGACCAATTACGAGCAGTACTTC. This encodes CASRTGTNYEQYF.

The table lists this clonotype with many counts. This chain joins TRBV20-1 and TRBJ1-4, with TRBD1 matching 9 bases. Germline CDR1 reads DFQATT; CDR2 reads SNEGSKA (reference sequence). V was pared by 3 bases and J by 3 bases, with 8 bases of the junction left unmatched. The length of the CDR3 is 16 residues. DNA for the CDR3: TGCAGTGCTAGGGGACGAACAGGGGGCCCTAATGAAAAACTGTTTTTT. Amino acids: CSARGRTGGPNEKLFF.

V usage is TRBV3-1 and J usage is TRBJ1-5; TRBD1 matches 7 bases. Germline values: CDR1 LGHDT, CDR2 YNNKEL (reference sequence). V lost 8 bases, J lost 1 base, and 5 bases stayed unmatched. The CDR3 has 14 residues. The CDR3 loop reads CASYTRGSNQPQHF. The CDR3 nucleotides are TGTGCCAGCTACACCAGGGGGAGCAATCAGCCCCAGCATTTT.

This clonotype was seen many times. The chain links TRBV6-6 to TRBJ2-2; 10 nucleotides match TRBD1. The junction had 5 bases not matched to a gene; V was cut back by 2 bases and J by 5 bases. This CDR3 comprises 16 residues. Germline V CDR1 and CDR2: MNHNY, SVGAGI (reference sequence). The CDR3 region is CASSYGGDRGTGELFF. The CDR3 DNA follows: TGTGCCAGCAGTTACGGTGGGGACAGGGGTACCGGGGAGCTGTTTTTT.

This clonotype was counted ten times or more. CDR3 DNA: TGTGCCAGCAGCCCTCTTCGCGGAGTTACTGGGGCCAACGTCCTGACTTTC. This codes for CASSPLRGVTGANVLTF. This chain connects TRBV4-2 to TRBJ2-6; no clear D. The CDR3 has 17 residues. Trimming took off 4 bases at V and 2 bases at J, with 15 bases between the two ends. Germline assignment: CDR1 LGHNA and CDR2 YNFKEQ.

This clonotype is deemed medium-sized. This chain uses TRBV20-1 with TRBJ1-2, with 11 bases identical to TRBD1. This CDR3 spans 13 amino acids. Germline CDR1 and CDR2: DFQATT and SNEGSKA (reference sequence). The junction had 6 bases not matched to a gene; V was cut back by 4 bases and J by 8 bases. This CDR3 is CSAKGTGGVGYTF. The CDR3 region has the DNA TGCAGTGCTAAAGGGACAGGGGGTGTCGGCTACACCTTC.

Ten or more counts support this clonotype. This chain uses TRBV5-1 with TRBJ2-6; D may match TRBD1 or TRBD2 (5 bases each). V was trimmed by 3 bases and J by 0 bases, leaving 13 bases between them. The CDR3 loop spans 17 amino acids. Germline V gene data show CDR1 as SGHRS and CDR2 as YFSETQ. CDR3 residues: CASSSGTGRSGANVLTF. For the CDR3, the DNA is TGCGCCAGCAGCTCGGGGACGGGGCGCTCTGGGGCCAACGTCCTGACTTTC.